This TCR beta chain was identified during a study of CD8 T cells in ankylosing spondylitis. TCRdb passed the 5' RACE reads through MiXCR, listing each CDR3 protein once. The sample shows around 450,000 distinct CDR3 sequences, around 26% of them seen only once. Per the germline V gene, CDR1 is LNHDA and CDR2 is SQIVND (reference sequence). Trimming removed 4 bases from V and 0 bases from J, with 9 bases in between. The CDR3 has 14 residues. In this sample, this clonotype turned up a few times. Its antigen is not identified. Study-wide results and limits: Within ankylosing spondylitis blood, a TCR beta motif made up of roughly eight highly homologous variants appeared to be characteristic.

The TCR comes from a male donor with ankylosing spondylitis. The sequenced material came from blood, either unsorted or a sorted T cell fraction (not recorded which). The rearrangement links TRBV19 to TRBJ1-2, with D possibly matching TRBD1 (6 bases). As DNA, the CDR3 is TGTGCCAGTAGTAACAGGGATGCTAACTATGGCTACACCTTC. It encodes CASSNRDANYGYTF. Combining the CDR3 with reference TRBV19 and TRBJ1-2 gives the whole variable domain DGGITQSPKYLFRKEGQNVTLSCEQNLNHDAMYWYRQDPGQGLRLIYYSQIVNDFQKGDIAEGYSVSREKKESFPLTVTSAQKNPTAFYLCASSNRDANYGYTFGSGTRLTVV.